The 29 T cell receptor beta chains below were found in one sample sequenced in a study of blood T cell repertoires in COVID-19. Only in-frame clones appear in the TCRdb table, and some are missing; sequencing was by immunoSEQ multiplex PCR. The sample has about 250,000 clones; approximately 90% are singletons. The sequenced material came from peripheral blood. Every receptor here comes from a man aged 18-30 years with active or convalescent COVID-19.

This clone was counted between two and nine times. The chain recombines TRBV7-9 with TRBJ1-1; 7 nucleotides line up with TRBD1. V shed 1 base, J shed 0 bases, and the junction held 2 bases outside the gene matches. The CDR3 length is 15 residues. The germline gives CDR1 SEHNR, CDR2 FQNEAQ (reference sequence). CDR3 DNA sequence: TGTGCCAGCAGCTTAGAGGGACAGCTGAACACTGAAGCTTTCTTT. It encodes CASSLEGQLNTEAFF.

This clone appeared a single time. This sequence joins TRBV2 and TRBJ2-5; 12 bases agree with TRBD2. This CDR3 spans 15 amino acids. Losses at the gene ends were 2 bases for V and 7 bases for J; bases not matched to a gene: 5. The germline gives CDR1 SNHLY, CDR2 FYNNEI. The CDR3 DNA reads as TGTGCCAGCAGTGAAATACTAGCGGGGGGAGGGACCCAGTACTTC. Translated: CASSEILAGGGTQYF. The full variable domain, with the rest looked up from reference TRBV2 and TRBJ2-5, is EPEVTQTPSHQVTQMGQEVILRCVPISNHLYFYWYRQILGQKVEFLVSFYNNEISEKSEIFDDQFSVERPDGSNFTLKIRSTKLEDSAMYFCASSEILAGGGTQYFGPGTRLLVL.

This clone was seen just once. This chain uses TRBV5-4 with TRBJ2-3; 8 bases are a match to TRBD1. J gave up 1 base and V 0 bases, and 1 base lay outside the gene matches. The germline CDR1 and CDR2 sequences are SGHNT and YYREEE (reference sequence). CDR3 length: 15 amino acids. CDR3 in DNA: TGTGCCAGCAGCTTGGCGGGACAGGGCACAGATACGCAGTATTTT. Translated, it gives CASSLAGQGTDTQYF.

The gene calls are TRBV30 and TRBJ2-3; 10 bases fit TRBD2. In germline, CDR1 is GTSNPN, CDR2 SVGIG (reference sequence). V was pared by 1 base and J by 3 bases, with 4 bases of the junction left unmatched. This CDR3 spans 15 amino acids. CDR3 region: CAWSGSGLATDTQYF. The CDR3 nucleotides read TGTGCCTGGAGTGGTTCGGGACTAGCGACAGATACGCAGTATTTT.

The CDR3 loop is CASTSQVGYTF. CDR3 sequence (DNA): TGTGCCAGCACTTCTCAGGTTGGATACACCTTC. The chain links TRBV28 to TRBJ1-2; unclear D gene. Deletions cut 7 bases from V and 11 bases from J, with 14 bases between. Germline V gene data show CDR1 as MDHEN and CDR2 as SYDVKM. The CDR3 runs 11 residues.

This chain connects TRBV19 to TRBJ1-5; D is ambiguous. The CDR3 has 15 amino acids. CDR1 LNHDA and CDR2 SQIVND come from the germline V gene (reference sequence). V shed 4 bases and J shed 6 bases, with 16 bases lying between them. CDR3 residues: CASSTRREEGQPQHF. The CDR3 DNA sequence: TGTGCCAGTAGTACCCGACGCGAGGAGGGTCAGCCCCAGCATTTT.

The genes are TRBV9 and TRBJ2-1; TRBD2 matches 9 bases. The germline CDR1 and CDR2 sequences are SGDLS and YYNGEE. The CDR3 runs to 15 residues. V lost 0 bases to trimming and J lost 8 bases; unmatched junction nucleotides: 6. The DNA of the CDR3 is TGTGCCAGCAGCGTAGGAGGTAGCGGGAGTTATGAGCAGTTCTTC. Protein product: CASSVGGSGSYEQFF. The variable domain in full, completed from reference TRBV9 and TRBJ2-1, reads DSGVTQTPKHLITATGQRVTLRCSPRSGDLSVYWYQQSLDQGLQFLIQYYNGEERAKGNILERFSAQQFPDLHSELNLSSLELGDSALYFCASSVGGSGSYEQFFGPGTRLTVL.

This clone was found once. This chain uses TRBV6-5 with TRBJ2-4, with TRBD1 as a possible D gene (6 bases). From germline, CDR1 is MNHEY and CDR2 SVGAGI. Between the trimmed V and J ends, which lost 3 bases and 6 bases, there was a span of 12 bases. The CDR3 runs 14 residues. Here the CDR3 DNA reads TGTGCCAGCAGTTATATGGCAGGGGCAAACATTCAGTACTTC. Translation: CASSYMAGANIQYF.

A word on this clone: The DNA is omitted, as the CDR3 cannot be located on it reliably, and the CDR3 follows TCRdb's listing. This rearrangement joins TRBV12-2 to TRBJ2-7; TRBD2 is taken as the D call from the table, unchecked against the DNA. TRBV12-2 is a documented pseudogene. The CDR3 length is 14 residues, termini included. CDR3 in amino acids: CASRFGRGSYEQYF.

The rearrangement uses TRBV5-6 and TRBJ2-4, with D possibly being TRBD2 (5 bases). The V end lost 0 bases, the J end lost 8 bases, and 9 bases lay between the germline ends. This CDR3 comprises 13 residues. CDR1 and CDR2 from the germline V gene are SGHDT and YYEEEE. The CDR3 DNA reads TGTGCCAGCAGCTTGGCGGGGATGTACATTCAGTACTTC. Amino acids: CASSLAGMYIQYF. The complete variable domain, with remaining parts taken from reference TRBV5-6 and TRBJ2-4, reads DAGVTQSPTHLIKTRGQQVTLRCSPKSGHDTVSWYQQALGQGPQFIFQYYEEEERQRGNFPDRFSGHQFPNYSSELNVNALLLGDSALYLCASSLAGMYIQYFGAGTRLSVL.

The rearrangement joins TRBV28 to TRBJ2-6; 12 bases align to TRBD1. With V trimmed by 3 bases and J by 0 bases, 9 bases remained unmatched. Germline CDR1 reads MDHEN; CDR2 reads SYDVKM. There are 20 residues in the CDR3. CDR3 sequence reads: CASSFRPWDRGRSGANVLTF. CDR3 in DNA: TGTGCCAGCAGTTTCCGGCCCTGGGACAGGGGGCGCTCTGGGGCCAACGTCCTGACTTTC.

V gene TRBV7-2 combines with J gene TRBJ1-1; 8 bases fit TRBD1. The CDR3 runs 18 residues. Germline CDR1 reads SGHTA; CDR2 reads FQGNSA. V lost 5 bases and J lost 2; bases outside the gene matches: 16. Here the CDR3 reads CASSLRPRTGRINTEAFF. In nucleotides, the CDR3 is TGTGCCAGCAGCCTCCGCCCCCGGACAGGGCGGATAAACACTGAAGCTTTCTTT. Full variable domain (rest looked up from reference TRBV7-2 and TRBJ1-1): GAGVSQSPSNKVTEKGKDVELRCDPISGHTALYWYRQSLGQGLEFLIYFQGNSAPDKSGLPSDRFSAERTGGSVSTLTIQRTQQEDSAVYLCASSLRPRTGRINTEAFFGQGTRLTVV.

The chain carries TRBV28 and TRBJ2-1, with D perhaps TRBD2 (5 bases). Trimming pared 6 bases from V and 8 bases from J, leaving 23 bases between. CDR3 size: 16 residues. Germline V gene lookup returns CDR1 MDHEN and CDR2 SYDVKM. The CDR3 protein is CASSSPRDSAVYEQFF. The CDR3 bases are TGTGCCAGCAGCTCCCCCCGGGATTCCGCCGTGTATGAGCAGTTCTTC.

The chain combines TRBV7-9 with TRBJ1-4; 9 bases are a match to TRBD1. From germline, CDR1 is SEHNR and CDR2 FQNEAQ (reference sequence). The CDR3 spans 15 residues. Trimming removed 5 bases from V and 3 bases from J; junction bases left unmatched: 4. The CDR3: CASSDRGWANEKLFF. The CDR3 DNA sequence: TGTGCCAGCAGCGACAGGGGGTGGGCTAATGAAAAACTGTTTTTT.

This clone was recorded once. Written as DNA, the CDR3 is TGTGCCAGTAGTCGACAGGTTCCGAACACCGGGGAGCTGTTTTTT. Translating it yields CASSRQVPNTGELFF. The chain carries TRBV19 and TRBJ2-2; perhaps TRBD1 as D (6 bases). CDR1 is LNHDA and CDR2 is SQIVND in the germline V gene (reference sequence). V dropped 5 bases and J dropped 0 bases, with 10 bases sitting between them. The CDR3 runs to 15 residues.

The rearrangement joins TRBV6-5 to TRBJ2-3; 7 bases line up with TRBD2. Per the germline V gene, CDR1 is MNHEY and CDR2 is SVGAGI. The CDR3 totals 16 residues. V was clipped by 1 base and J by 2 bases; unmatched bases: 6. Here the CDR3 reads CASSYLPSGTTDTQYF. CDR3 sequence (DNA): TGTGCCAGCAGTTACTTGCCTAGCGGTACCACAGATACGCAGTATTTT.

J is TRBJ1-5 and V is TRBV9; 9 nucleotides match TRBD1. CDR1 is SGDLS, CDR2 YYNGEE, per germline. The CDR3 spans 15 residues. V trimming: 4 bases; J trimming: 7 bases; junction bases outside the gene matches: 9. In DNA form, the CDR3 reads TGTGCCAGCAGCCCGACGGACAGGGGCGACCAGCCCCAGCATTTT. This translates into CASSPTDRGDQPQHF.

The CDR3 nucleotides are TGTGCCAGCAGCTGGGGACTAGCGGGCCCGTACGAGCAGTACTTC. Encoded protein: CASSWGLAGPYEQYF. This chain joins TRBV7-2 and TRBJ2-7; 12 nucleotides match TRBD2. The junction had 5 bases not matched to a gene; V was cut back by 4 bases and J by 4 bases. Germline V gives CDR1 SGHTA, CDR2 FQGNSA. The length of the CDR3 is 15 residues.

The chain has TRBV30 and TRBJ1-1; TRBD1 aligns across 7 bases. CDR1 and CDR2 from the germline V gene are GTSNPN and SVGIG (reference sequence). This CDR3 has 13 amino acids. V was pared by 5 bases and J by 4 bases, with 7 bases of the junction left unmatched. The CDR3 spells CAWSGQSGTEAFF. The CDR3 DNA reads TGTGCCTGGTCGGGACAGTCGGGCACTGAAGCTTTCTTT.

The chain links TRBV5-6 to TRBJ1-2; 7 bases are shared with TRBD1. This CDR3 comprises 13 residues. Germline values: CDR1 SGHDT, CDR2 YYEEEE. Germline trimming cut 4 bases from V and 4 bases from J; bases unmatched to any gene: 4. The CDR3 DNA follows: TGTGCCAGCAGCCAGGGACAGTCCTATGGCTACACCTTC. Its translation is CASSQGQSYGYTF.

The chain has TRBV24-1 and TRBJ2-1; 9 nucleotides align to TRBD1. V shed 8 bases, J shed 4 bases, and the junction held 2 bases outside the gene matches. CDR3 length: 13 amino acids. Germline CDR1 is KGHDR and CDR2 is SFDVKD. The CDR3 loop is CATIQGAYNEQFF. The CDR3 coding sequence is TGTGCCACCATACAGGGGGCGTACAATGAGCAGTTCTTC.

The chain has TRBV7-9 and TRBJ1-1; no clear D gene. The V end was cut by 1 base, the J end by 4 bases, with 10 bases between. The CDR3 loop spans 14 amino acids. Germline V gene lookup returns CDR1 SEHNR and CDR2 FQNEAQ (reference sequence). The CDR3 protein is CASSLGGTGTEAFF. The DNA for the CDR3 is TGTGCCAGCAGCTTAGGCGGAACGGGCACTGAAGCTTTCTTT.

V gene TRBV19 combines with J gene TRBJ2-1, with D possibly TRBD1 on 5 matching bases. The CDR3 has 17 residues. Germline CDR1 LNHDA, CDR2 SQIVND (reference sequence). V gave up 6 bases and J gave up 3 bases, with 21 bases separating them. CDR3 in DNA: TGTGCCAGTAGAACCAACGTAGACAGCAGATTCTACAATGAGCAGTTCTTC. This codes for CASRTNVDSRFYNEQFF.

V gene TRBV13 combines with J gene TRBJ2-5; D is unresolved. This CDR3 contains 13 residues. V lost 6 bases and J 2 bases, leaving 10 bases between the germline ends. Germline lookup yields CDR1 PRHDT and CDR2 FYEKMQ (reference sequence). As DNA, the CDR3 is TGTGCCAGCAGTGTGCAGGCACAAGAGACCCAGTACTTC. Protein product: CASSVQAQETQYF.

The V and J genes are TRBV11-2 and TRBJ1-3, with D perhaps matching TRBD1 (6 bases). The V and J ends lost 3 bases and 2 bases respectively, with 11 bases between them. The CDR3 loop spans 15 amino acids. Looked up from germline, CDR1 is SGHAT and CDR2 is FQNNGV. The CDR3 here is CASSLVRQAGNTIYF. As DNA, the CDR3 is TGTGCCAGCAGCTTGGTCCGACAGGCTGGAAACACCATATATTTT.

The chain couples TRBV19 to TRBJ2-7; possibly TRBD2 for D (5 bases). The CDR3 sequence is 11 residues long. Germline V lookup: CDR1 LNHDA, CDR2 SQIVND (reference sequence). The CDR3 region has the DNA TGTGCAACTAGTAATACCTACGAGCAGTACTTC. Encoded protein: CATSNTYEQYF. Based on the CDR3 plus reference TRBV19 and TRBJ2-7, the full variable domain is DGGITQSPKYLFRKEGQNVTLSCEQNLNHDAMYWYRQDPGQGLRLIYYSQIVNDFQKGDIAEGYSVSREKKESFPLTVTSAQKNPTAFYLCATSNTYEQYFGPGTRLTVT.

The chain couples TRBV9 to TRBJ2-5, with 8 positions matching TRBD2. Germline CDR1 is SGDLS and CDR2 is YYNGEE. V trimming: 0 bases; J trimming: 1 base; junction bases outside the gene matches: 8. The CDR3 has 17 amino acids. The CDR3 protein is CASSVGVAGRTQETQYF. CDR3 nucleotide sequence: TGTGCCAGCAGCGTAGGGGTAGCGGGGCGTACCCAAGAGACCCAGTACTTC.

The chain uses TRBV28 and TRBJ1-1; 10 positions match TRBD1. In germline, CDR1 is MDHEN, CDR2 SYDVKM. After removal of 6 bases from V and 6 bases from J, the junction contained 7 bases not matched to a gene. There are 14 residues in the CDR3. CDR3: CASRADRGSPEAFF. For the CDR3, the DNA is TGTGCCAGCAGGGCGGACAGGGGGAGCCCTGAAGCTTTCTTT.

This sequence joins TRBV6-4 and TRBJ2-2; 12 nucleotides align to TRBD2. CDR3 length: 19 amino acids. V dropped 0 bases and J dropped 0; count of bases not matched to a gene: 5. Germline CDR1 reads MRHNA; CDR2 reads SNTAGT. CDR3 residues: CASSDSPLAGGPNTGELFF. CDR3 sequence (DNA): TGTGCCAGCAGTGACTCTCCCCTAGCGGGGGGGCCGAACACCGGGGAGCTGTTTTTT.